Presented here are 28 T cell receptor beta chains from one specimen sequenced in a study of Graves' ophthalmopathy and Graves' hyperthyroidism. The study amplified TCR beta CDR3 regions using RNA transcripts. First-round RT-PCR with HTBI primers preceded a second-round multiplex PCR. TCRdb re-analysed the multiplex PCR reads in MiXCR, keeping a single row per CDR3 protein. This table has 200,000 to 250,000 distinct CDR3 sequences, 45% to 55% appearing once. Sequenced: peripheral blood. The receptor source for this set is an adult man with Graves' ophthalmopathy.

About this clonotype: The junction departs from the called germline gene at one end, perhaps through a read error. V usage is TRBV10-3 and J usage is TRBJ2-2; 8 nucleotides match TRBD2. The CDR3 spans 14 residues. CDR1 is ENHRY, CDR2 SYGVKD, per germline. CDR3 sequence reads: CASSESGGSGELFF. The CDR3 nucleotides read TGTGCCAGCAGTGAGAGCGGGGGATCCGGGGAGCTGTTTTTT.

The V gene is TRBV20-1, the J gene TRBJ2-5; 11 nucleotides agree with TRBD1. The J call may be mistaken, given a closer DNA end match to TRBJ2-7. The CDR3 spans 14 residues. CDR1 is DFQATT and CDR2 is SNEGSKA in the germline V gene (reference sequence). The CDR3 protein is CSARTGGDYYEQYF. The CDR3 nucleotides are TGCAGTGCGCGGACAGGGGGCGACTACTACGAGCAGTACTTC.

This clonotype was counted a few times. CDR3 region: CASSVRGGSYEQYF. The CDR3 bases are TGTGCCAGCAGCGTACGGGGCGGGAGTTACGAGCAGTACTTC. V and J are TRBV9 and TRBJ2-7; 7 bases are shared with TRBD2. The CDR3 loop spans 14 amino acids. Germline V gene data show CDR1 as SGDLS and CDR2 as YYNGEE. With 1 base clipped from V and 4 bases from J, the junction kept 5 bases outside the gene matches.

This chain joins TRBV7-9 and TRBJ2-7; 10 nucleotides agree with TRBD1. CDR3 length: 15 amino acids. Germline assignment: CDR1 SEHNR and CDR2 FQNEAQ (reference sequence). J gave up 2 bases and V 5 bases, and 6 bases lay outside the gene matches. CDR3 in amino acids: CASSTLGTGAYEQYF. In DNA form, the CDR3 reads TGTGCCAGCAGCACGCTCGGGACAGGGGCCTACGAGCAGTACTTC. Combining the CDR3 with reference TRBV7-9 and TRBJ2-7 gives the whole variable domain DTGVSQNPRHKITKRGQNVTFRCDPISEHNRLYWYRQTLGQGPEFLTYFQNEAQLEKSRLLSDRFSAERPKGSFSTLEIQRTEQGDSAMYLCASSTLGTGAYEQYFGPGTRLTVT.

This chain joins TRBV20-1 and TRBJ2-3; 10 positions match TRBD2. Germline loops: CDR1 DFQATT, CDR2 SNEGSKA (reference sequence). Unmatched junction bases numbered 6, after V lost 3 bases and J lost 3 bases. The CDR3 loop spans 15 amino acids. The CDR3 region has the DNA TGCAGTGCTAGGGGGAGCGGGGGGGTGACAGATACGCAGTATTTT. Translating gives CSARGSGGVTDTQYF.

This clonotype turned up a few times. This chain links TRBV10-3 with TRBJ1-6, with TRBD1 as a possible D gene (6 bases). CDR3 length: 15 residues. Germline V CDR1 and CDR2: ENHRY, SYGVKD. The V end lost 6 bases, the J end lost 1 base, and 10 bases lay between the germline ends. CDR3 protein: CAISSGASYNSPLHF. Here the CDR3 DNA reads TGTGCCATCAGCTCAGGGGCATCCTATAATTCACCCCTCCACTTT.

The chain carries TRBV3-1 and TRBJ2-5, with TRBD2 matching 13 bases. This CDR3 has 17 residues. Germline V gives CDR1 LGHDT, CDR2 YNNKEL (reference sequence). V lost 5 bases to trimming and J lost 5 bases; unmatched junction nucleotides: 11. The CDR3 DNA follows: TGTGCCAGCAGCACCGGGACTAGCGGGGTCTACCTTGAGACCCAGTACTTC. Its translation is CASSTGTSGVYLETQYF.

Concerning this clonotype: Compared with germline, one end of the junction differs, possibly owing to a read error. V usage is TRBV10-1 and J usage is TRBJ2-7; D might be TRBD1 or TRBD2, each matching 5 bases. Germline V gene data show CDR1 as WNHNN and CDR2 as SYGVQD (reference sequence). This CDR3 is 12 amino acids long. Written as DNA, the CDR3 is TGTGCCAGTAGGGACGGAATATACGAGCAGTACTTC. Its protein is CASRDGIYEQYF.

This clonotype showed up just a few times. Here the CDR3 reads CASSLGQGFTGELFF. For the CDR3, the DNA is TGTGCCAGCAGCCTGGGACAGGGTTTCACCGGGGAGCTGTTTTTT. The genes are TRBV5-4 and TRBJ2-2; 9 nucleotides match TRBD1. V lost 4 bases, J lost 4 bases, and 5 bases stayed unmatched. Germline CDR1 is SGHNT and CDR2 is YYREEE (reference sequence). The CDR3 is made up of 15 amino acids.

V gene TRBV7-3 combines with J gene TRBJ2-7; 7 bases match TRBD1. V was clipped by 5 bases and J by 0 bases; unmatched bases: 7. The germline V gene encodes CDR1 SGHTA and CDR2 FQGTGA. CDR3 length equals 15 residues. CDR3 coding DNA: TGTGCCAGCAGCCGAAACAGGGGTGACTCCTACGAGCAGTACTTC. Translated: CASSRNRGDSYEQYF.

The genes are TRBV11-2 and TRBJ1-1; D not certain. The length of the CDR3 is 16 residues. Germline-derived CDR1 and CDR2 are SGHAT and FQNNGV. The V end was cut by 0 bases, the J end by 1 base, with 12 bases between. The CDR3 nucleotides are TGTGCCAGCAGCTTAGAGGGGTTGGCCACGAACACTGAAGCTTTCTTT. It translates to CASSLEGLATNTEAFF.

Turning to this clonotype: A much larger clone differs from this one at a single base, so this may be a read error. V and J are TRBV7-8 and TRBJ1-2, with D tentatively TRBD1 (5 bases). The germline gives CDR1 SGHVS, CDR2 FQNEAQ. V lost 1 base and J lost 4, with 7 bases in between. The CDR3 sequence is 13 residues long. The CDR3 DNA follows: TGTGCCAGCAGCTTAGTGCAGGGCTATGGCTACACCTTC. This gives the protein CASSLVQGYGYTF.

The chain links TRBV2 to TRBJ1-2; 8 positions match TRBD1. This CDR3 contains 12 residues. V trimming: 6 bases; J trimming: 7 bases; junction bases outside the gene matches: 4. In germline, CDR1 is SNHLY, CDR2 FYNNEI. The CDR3 region has the DNA TGTGCCAGCAGCACGGACAGGGTTGGCTACACCTTC. Its protein product is CASSTDRVGYTF.

This clonotype was seen ten or more times. The chain uses TRBV6-5 and TRBJ1-1; TRBD1 matches at 8 bases. Unmatched junction bases numbered 5, after V lost 0 bases and J lost 5 bases. In germline, CDR1 is MNHEY, CDR2 SVGAGI. This CDR3 spans 15 amino acids. The CDR3 sequence: CASSYSWTGLTEAFF. CDR3 bases: TGTGCCAGCAGTTACTCATGGACAGGGTTAACTGAAGCTTTCTTT.

The J gene is TRBJ2-7, the V gene TRBV7-3; 9 bases line up with TRBD1. The CDR3 is 14 amino acids. Germline assignment: CDR1 SGHTA and CDR2 FQGTGA. V lost 5 bases, J lost 2 bases, and 4 bases stayed unmatched. CDR3 protein: CASSRQGVTYEQYF. CDR3 bases: TGTGCCAGCAGCCGACAGGGGGTGACCTACGAGCAGTACTTC.

This clonotype was seen many times. The chain joins TRBV10-3 to TRBJ1-1, with D possibly matching TRBD1 (6 bases). This CDR3 comprises 13 residues. The V end lost 6 bases, the J end lost 6 bases, and 14 bases lay between the germline ends. Per the germline V gene, CDR1 is ENHRY and CDR2 is SYGVKD. The chain's CDR3 is CAISGSSGAEAFF. CDR3 DNA sequence: TGTGCCATCAGCGGGTCCTCAGGGGCTGAAGCTTTCTTT.

The genes are TRBV20-1 and TRBJ2-7; D possibly corresponds to TRBD2 (7 bases). The CDR3 contains 13 residues. Per the germline V gene, CDR1 is DFQATT and CDR2 is SNEGSKA (reference sequence). V lost 3 bases to trimming and J lost 4 bases, with 13 bases between them. CDR3 DNA sequence: TGCAGTGCTAGTGGGGGGGCTGGGTACGAGCAGTACTTC. Translation: CSASGGAGYEQYF.

In its sample, this clonotype was seen a few times. The V and J genes are TRBV7-2 and TRBJ1-1; D not resolved. This CDR3 comprises 13 residues. V was cut by 8 bases and J by 2 bases, with 12 bases left in between. Germline CDR1 reads SGHTA; CDR2 reads FQGNSA. The CDR3 region has the DNA TGTGCCAGCTCCAGGCGGGGAAACACTGAAGCTTTCTTT. Translating gives CASSRRGNTEAFF.

Comment on this clonotype: One end of the junction fails to match germline, which may point to a read error. The chain's CDR3 is CASSLAGGADPPNF. For the CDR3, the DNA is TGTGCCAGCAGCTTAGCAGGGGGTGCGGACCCCCCCAACTTC. The chain combines TRBV7-9 with TRBJ2-5, with a weak D call TRBD1 (6 bases). Per germline, CDR1 SEHNR and CDR2 FQNEAQ (reference sequence). This CDR3 has 14 residues.

The rearrangement joins TRBV20-1 to TRBJ2-5, with 9 positions matching TRBD2. V was clipped by 1 base and J by 0 bases; unmatched bases: 15. Per germline, CDR1 DFQATT and CDR2 SNEGSKA (reference sequence). This CDR3 is 19 amino acids long. The CDR3 here is CSARGRGGRLSSYQETQYF. In nucleotides, the CDR3 is TGCAGTGCTAGAGGGCGGGGGGGGCGACTTTCCTCGTACCAAGAGACCCAGTACTTC.

This clonotype was counted between two and nine times. The rearrangement joins TRBV2 to TRBJ2-7; D is perhaps TRBD2 (6 bases). Germline CDR1 and CDR2: SNHLY and FYNNEI. V lost 6 bases and J lost 3, with 15 bases in between. This CDR3 contains 14 residues. The CDR3 region has the DNA TGTGCCAGCAGCGACCGGGACTCACACTACGAGCAGTACTTC. Protein product: CASSDRDSHYEQYF.

V gene TRBV3-1 combines with J gene TRBJ1-5; tentatively, D is TRBD1 (5 bases). This CDR3 is 14 amino acids long. Germline CDR1 LGHDT, CDR2 YNNKEL (reference sequence). V was shortened by 6 bases and J by 3 bases, with 12 bases between the two germline ends. CDR3 region: CASSVKGVNQPQHF. The CDR3, as DNA: TGTGCCAGCAGTGTAAAAGGGGTCAATCAGCCCCAGCATTTT.

A few counts support this clonotype. The V and J genes are TRBV7-9 and TRBJ2-7; TRBD2 matches 7 bases. The CDR3 contains 14 residues. The germline gives CDR1 SEHNR, CDR2 FQNEAQ (reference sequence). Unmatched junction bases numbered 11, after V lost 6 bases and J lost 6 bases. CDR3 nucleotides: TGTGCCAGCAGTTTCAAGGTCTCGGGGGGCGAGCAGTACTTC. The encoded protein is CASSFKVSGGEQYF.

With respect to this clonotype: One junction end does not reproduce the germline sequence, and a read error may be involved. This chain links TRBV29-1 with TRBJ1-1; possibly TRBD1 for D (6 bases). Germline lookup yields CDR1 SQVTM and CDR2 ANQGSEA. The CDR3 is made up of 16 amino acids. CDR3 amino acids: CSVTGGGRTMNTGAFF. The CDR3 region has the DNA TGCAGCGTGACCGGCGGGGGGCGGACCATGAACACTGGAGCTTTCTTT. The entire variable domain, with the rest obtained from reference TRBV29-1 and TRBJ1-1, is as follows: SAVISQKPSRDICQRGTSLTIQCQVDSQVTMMFWYRQQPGQSLTLIATANQGSEATYESGFVIDKFPISRPNLTFSTLTVSNMSPEDSSIYLCSVTGGGRTMNTGAFFGQGTRLTVV.

This clonotype has just one count. V usage is TRBV18 and J usage is TRBJ2-5; possible D gene TRBD2, 5 bases. The J call may be in error: the DNA end matches TRBJ2-7 better. The CDR3 runs 16 residues. Germline CDR1 and CDR2: KGHSH and LQKENI. The CDR3 region has the DNA TGTGCCAGCTCAACCGGTGCGGGCGAAGGAAGGTACGAGCAGTACTTC. It is translated as CASSTGAGEGRYEQYF.

This chain connects TRBV7-2 to TRBJ2-7, with D maybe TRBD2 (5 bases). The J call is uncertain, as TRBJ2-5 better fits the DNA end. The CDR3 spans 14 residues. Germline V gives CDR1 SGHTA, CDR2 FQGNSA. CDR3 in DNA: TGTGCCAGCAGCTTAAGAGGGTGGGAAGAGACCCAGTACTTC. Protein: CASSLRGWEETQYF.

This clonotype turned up a few times. The chain has TRBV24-1 and TRBJ2-5; D may match TRBD1 or TRBD2 (5 bases each). The CDR3 has 11 amino acids. Trimming shortened V by 9 bases and J by 5 bases, and 9 bases separated the two germline ends. Germline V CDR1 and CDR2: KGHDR, SFDVKD. The CDR3 loop is CATQGAETQYF. The CDR3 DNA follows: TGTGCCACCCAGGGAGCTGAGACCCAGTACTTC.

This clonotype was picked up a small number of times. The chain recombines TRBV7-9 with TRBJ2-7, with 9 bases lining up with TRBD1. The CDR3 spans 13 residues. Germline CDR1 and CDR2: SEHNR and FQNEAQ (reference sequence). V trimming: 5 bases; J trimming: 5 bases; junction bases outside the gene matches: 4. The CDR3 reads CASSAGTGNEQYF. The CDR3 bases are TGTGCCAGCAGCGCCGGGACAGGGAACGAGCAGTACTTC.